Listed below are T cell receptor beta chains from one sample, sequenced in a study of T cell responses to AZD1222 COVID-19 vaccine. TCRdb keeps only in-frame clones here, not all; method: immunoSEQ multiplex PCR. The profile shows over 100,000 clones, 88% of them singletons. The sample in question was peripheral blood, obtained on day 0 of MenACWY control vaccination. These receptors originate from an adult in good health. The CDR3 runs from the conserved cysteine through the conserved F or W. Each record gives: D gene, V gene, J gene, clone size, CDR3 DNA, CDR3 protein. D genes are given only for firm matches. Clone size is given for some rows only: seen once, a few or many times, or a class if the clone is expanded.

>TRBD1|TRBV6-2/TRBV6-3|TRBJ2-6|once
TGTGCCAGCAGTTACTGGGCCTACAGGGGCCCATTCTCTGGGGCCAACGTCCTGACTTTC
CASSYWAYRGPFSGANVLTF
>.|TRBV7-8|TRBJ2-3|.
TGTGCCAGCAGCTCCCTTAGACTAGTCACAGATACGCAGTATTTT
CASSSLRLVTDTQYF
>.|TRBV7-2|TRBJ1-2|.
TGTGCCAGCAGCCTACGCCGGGGGCGCGGCACCTTC
CASSLRRGRGTF
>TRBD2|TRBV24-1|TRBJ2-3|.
TGTGCCACCAGTGGCACCCAGGGGACTAGCGGGGGCACAGATACGCAGTATTTT
CATSGTQGTSGGTDTQYF
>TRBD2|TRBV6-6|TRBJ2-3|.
TGTGCCAGCAGTTTAGCGGGGGGTGGAGATACGCAGTATTTT
CASSLAGGGDTQYF
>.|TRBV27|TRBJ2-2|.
TGTGCCAGCAGACAGCGCAGGGTAGGATCCGGGGAGCTGTTTTTT
CASRQRRVGSGELFF
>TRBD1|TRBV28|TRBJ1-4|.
TGTGCCAGCAGTTCCAACGGACAGGGAGGAAAACTGTTTTTT
CASSSNGQGGKLFF
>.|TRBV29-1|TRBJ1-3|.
TGCAGCGTTGGAGAAACAACTGGAAACACCATATATTTT
CSVGETTGNTIYF
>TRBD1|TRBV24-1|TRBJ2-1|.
TGTGCCACCAGTGATTTGGGACAGGGTATCGATGAGCAGTTCTTC
CATSDLGQGIDEQFF
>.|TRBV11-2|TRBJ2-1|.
TGTGCCAGCAGCTTAGTATTCGGCGATGAGCAGTTCTTC
CASSLVFGDEQFF
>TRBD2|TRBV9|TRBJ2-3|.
TGTGCCAGCAGCGATGGCGGTAGCGGGAGTTCAGATACGCAGTATTTT
CASSDGGSGSSDTQYF
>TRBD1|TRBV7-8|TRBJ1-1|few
TGTGCCAGCAGCTTAGTACAGGGGGCTCACACTGAAGCTTTCTTT
CASSLVQGAHTEAFF
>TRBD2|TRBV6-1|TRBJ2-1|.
TGTGCCAGCAGTGACAGTACTAGCGGGAATTCCTACAATGAGCAGTTCTTC
CASSDSTSGNSYNEQFF
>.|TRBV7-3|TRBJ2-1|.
TGTGCCAGCAGCAGTCCCCATTTAGACAATGAGCAGTTCTTC
CASSSPHLDNEQFF
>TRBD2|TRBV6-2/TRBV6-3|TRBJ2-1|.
TGTGCCAGCAGTCCGGGACTAGCGGGAGGGCCGCCCTACAATGAGCAGTTCTTC
CASSPGLAGGPPYNEQFF
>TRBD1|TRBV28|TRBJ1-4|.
TGTGCCAGCAGCTCCGGGACAGGGGACGAAAAACTGTTTTTT
CASSSGTGDEKLFF
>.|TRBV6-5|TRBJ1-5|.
TGTGCCAGCAGGTCGATCGGGGCAGGCAATCAGCCCCAGCATTTT
CASRSIGAGNQPQHF
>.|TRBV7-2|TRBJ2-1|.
TGTGCCAGCAGCTTAGGACAGCAGAATGAGCAGTTCTTC
CASSLGQQNEQFF
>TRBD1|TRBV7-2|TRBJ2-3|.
TGTGCCAGCAGCTTTACAGGGGGCGGACAGGGCACAGATACGCAGTATTTT
CASSFTGGGQGTDTQYF
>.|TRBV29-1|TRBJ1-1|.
TGCAGCGTTAGAGAGGCCAGTATGAACACTGAAGCTTTCTTT
CSVREASMNTEAFF
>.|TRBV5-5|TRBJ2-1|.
TGTGCCAGCAGCTTGGGACAGCCCTACAATGAGCAGTTCTTC
CASSLGQPYNEQFF
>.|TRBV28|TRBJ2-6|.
TGTGCCAGCAGTGGCGCTCCGGGGGCAGCTGGGGCCAACGTCCTGACTTTC
CASSGAPGAAGANVLTF